Detailed here is one T cell receptor (beta chain). The antigen is undetermined. The entry originates in a study of human T cells and chemical hapten exposure. General study results and limits: Compared to controls, expanded TCRs made significantly more large clusters of similar CDR3s.

V shed 0 bases and J shed 6 bases, with 15 bases lying between them. The CDR3 totals 16 residues. Germline loops: CDR1 MDHEN, CDR2 SYDVKM. The library gave individual cDNA molecules unique molecular identifiers. In the authors' methods: Samples ranged from 23,224 to 690,600 TCRs, with a median of roughly 95,000. TCRdb used MiXCR to reprocess the RACE reads, holding one entry per CDR3 protein. The V and J calls reflect TCRdb's pipeline rather than the authors' work. The table shows more than 70,000 distinct CDR3 sequences, with 11% occurring only once. Time point: patch test 2, 6 weeks after DPC sensitization. Treatment of the sample: therapeutic diphenylcyclopropenone sensitization with weekly scalp DPC.

This specimen was whole blood, taken in connection with sensitization to the hapten diphenylcyclopropenone (DPC). This chain uses TRBV28 with TRBJ2-1, with D perhaps TRBD2 (6 bases). The receptor comes from a man aged 18 to 35 with alopecia areata. Some clones in this sample may be carry-over from other donors' samples. This chain's CDR3 is CASSLWKEGRSNEQFF. CDR3 nucleotides: TGTGCCAGCAGTTTATGGAAGGAGGGTAGGAGCAATGAGCAGTTCTTC.